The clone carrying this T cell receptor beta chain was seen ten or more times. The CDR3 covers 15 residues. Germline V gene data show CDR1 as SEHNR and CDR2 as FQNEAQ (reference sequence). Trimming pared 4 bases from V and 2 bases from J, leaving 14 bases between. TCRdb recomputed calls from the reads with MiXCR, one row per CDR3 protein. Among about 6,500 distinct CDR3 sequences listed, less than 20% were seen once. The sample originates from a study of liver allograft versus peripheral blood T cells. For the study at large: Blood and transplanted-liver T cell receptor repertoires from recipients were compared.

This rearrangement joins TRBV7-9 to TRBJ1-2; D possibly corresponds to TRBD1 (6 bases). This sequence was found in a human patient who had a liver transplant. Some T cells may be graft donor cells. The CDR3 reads CASSYLLDRNYGYTF. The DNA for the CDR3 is TGTGCCAGCAGCTACCTCCTTGACAGGAACTATGGCTACACCTTC.